The clone carrying this TCR beta chain was observed a few times. Its antigen is unknown. The sample originates from a study of cytomegalovirus exposure and HLA in healthy donors. Study conclusions and caveats: Among the most significant clusters, several appeared linked to common viral pathogens in a later analysis.

The CDR3 spans 13 residues. V was pared by 6 bases and J by 0 bases, with 8 bases between. Germline V CDR1 and CDR2: LNHDA, SQIVND (reference sequence). Healthy bone marrow donors made up the donor group. Nominally healthy donors provided the samples, though records likely missed some immune exposures. PCR employed 60 Vbeta and 13 Jbeta primers. TCRdb keeps only in-frame clones here, not all; method: immunoSEQ multiplex PCR. In the table there are 150,000 to 180,000 clones, around 80% of which are singletons. The sequence came from a woman between 40 and 50 years old in good health and CMV-seropositive. V usage is TRBV19 and J usage is TRBJ1-2; no clear D. The sequenced material came from PBMCs. CDR3 residues: CASRSFANYGYTF. Written as DNA, the CDR3 is TGTGCCAGTAGGTCATTTGCTAACTATGGCTACACCTTC.